The clone carrying this T cell receptor beta chain was observed a handful of times. Without any cell sorting, roughly 18-34 mg of bulk tissue yielded co-extracted RNA and DNA. Treatment-naive at the time, the patients had chronic HBV infection. The source of the sample is a study of tumor-infiltrating lymphocytes in primary liver carcinoma. A primer matching the constant region was used to make TCR beta cDNA from 450 to 550 ng of total RNA. It was through three nested multiplex PCR rounds of slightly modified ARM-PCR that TCR beta libraries arose. Use of TRBV1-TRBV30 forward primers with a C-beta reverse primer characterized the first two PCR rounds, which lasted around 11 cycles each. TCRdb reprocessed the multiplex PCR reads with MiXCR, giving one entry per CDR3 protein. The table records roughly 20,000 distinct CDR3 sequences, approximately 79% of them present only once. Germline CDR1 and CDR2: SGHAT and FQNNGV. The CDR3 contains 16 residues. V was clipped by 6 bases and J by 6 bases; unmatched bases: 8.

The sequence was obtained from a woman in her twenties or thirties with primary liver carcinoma and hepatitis B virus infection. Sequenced sample: liver tumor tissue from sampling region 4. As to subset: tumor region T4, right-lateral pole. The chain employs TRBV11-2 and TRBJ2-1; TRBD2 aligns across 13 bases. The CDR3 protein is CASRVTSGRAGNEQFF. Here the CDR3 DNA reads TGTGCCAGCAGGGTTACTAGCGGGAGGGCCGGCAATGAGCAGTTCTTC. Looking up the rest from reference TRBV11-2 and TRBJ2-1 gives the full variable domain: EAGVAQSPRYKIIEKRQSVAFWCNPISGHATLYWYQQILGQGPKLLIQFQNNGVVDDSQLPKDRFSAERLKGVDSTLKIQPAKLEDSAVYLCASRVTSGRAGNEQFFGPGTRLTVL.